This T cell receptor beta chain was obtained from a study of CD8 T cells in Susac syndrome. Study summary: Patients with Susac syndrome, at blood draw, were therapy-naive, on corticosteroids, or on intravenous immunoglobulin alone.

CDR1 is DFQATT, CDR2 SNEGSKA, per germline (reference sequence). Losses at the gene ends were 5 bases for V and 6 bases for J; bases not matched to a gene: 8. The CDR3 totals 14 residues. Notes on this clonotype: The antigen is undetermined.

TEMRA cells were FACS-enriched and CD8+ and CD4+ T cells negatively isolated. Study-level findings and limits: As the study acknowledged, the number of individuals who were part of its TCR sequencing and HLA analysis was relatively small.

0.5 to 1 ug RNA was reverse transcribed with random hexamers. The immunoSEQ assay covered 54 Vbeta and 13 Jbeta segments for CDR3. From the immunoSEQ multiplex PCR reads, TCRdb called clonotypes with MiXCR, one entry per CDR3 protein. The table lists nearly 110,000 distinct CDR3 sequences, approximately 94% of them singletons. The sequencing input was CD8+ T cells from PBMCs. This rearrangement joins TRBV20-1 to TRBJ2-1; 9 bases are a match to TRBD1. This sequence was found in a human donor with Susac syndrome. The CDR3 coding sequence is TGCAGTGCTGTCCGGGACAGGGAGGCCAATGAGCAGTTCTTC. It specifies CSAVRDREANEQFF.